Listed below are T cell receptor beta chains from one sample, sequenced in a study of T cell repertoires in cytomegalovirus infection. TCRdb used MiXCR to reprocess the reads, holding one entry per CDR3 protein. Of approximately 490,000 distinct CDR3 sequences listed, approximately 10% are singletons. The source material was PBMCs. The receptors derive from a human donor in good health (CMV status not recorded). Some clones in this sample may be carry-over from other donors' samples. Each CDR3 is given with its conserved first and last residue. The D gene is left open where the match is weak. Only some rows state a clone size, as once, few, many or a class for expanded clones.

j_gene | v_gene | abundance | d_gene | CDR3aa | CDR3nt
TRBJ1-1 | TRBV6-6 | few | . | CASTPRGGESTTEAFF | TGTGCCAGCACTCCCAGGGGAGGGGAATCGACCACTGAAGCTTTCTTT
TRBJ1-1 | TRBV7-3 | many | TRBD1 | CASSPSSAGGAEAFF | TGTGCCAGCAGCCCTTCCTCCGCAGGGGGGGCTGAAGCTTTCTTT
TRBJ2-3 | TRBV20-1 | many | . | CSARDTAQGSTDTQYF | TGCAGTGCTAGAGATACGGCCCAGGGAAGCACAGATACGCAGTATTTT
TRBJ1-4 | TRBV5-5 | many | . | CASSLRPTTTNEKLFF | TGTGCCAGCAGCTTGAGACCCACCACAACTAATGAAAAACTGTTTTTT
TRBJ2-1 | TRBV9 | . | TRBD1 | CASTKQGAAYNEQFF | TGTGCCAGCACCAAACAGGGGGCGGCCTACAATGAGCAGTTCTTC
TRBJ2-2 | TRBV19 | many | . | CASIVSGTNTGELFF | TGTGCCAGTATCGTTAGCGGAACGAACACCGGGGAGCTGTTTTTT
TRBJ2-4 | TRBV24-1 | many | TRBD2 | CATSGAGDPKNIQYF | TGTGCCACCAGTGGTGCGGGAGATCCCAAAAACATTCAGTACTTC
TRBJ2-5 | TRBV12-3/TRBV12-4 | many | TRBD1 | CASRKGGQGLLETQYF | TGTGCCAGCAGGAAGGGCGGACAGGGCCTCCTGGAGACCCAGTACTTC
TRBJ1-5 | TRBV20-1 | once | . | CSATQGGSQPQHF | TGCAGTGCGACCCAGGGAGGAAGTCAGCCCCAGCATTTT
TRBJ2-3 | TRBV12-3/TRBV12-4 | many | . | CASSLYPGTSTDTQYF | TGTGCCAGCAGTTTATACCCGGGAACTAGCACAGATACGCAGTATTTT
TRBJ2-5 | TRBV27 | . | TRBD1 | CASSSLGQSLGTQYF | TGTGCCAGCAGTTCCCTGGGACAGTCCCTCGGGACCCAGTACTTC
TRBJ2-1 | TRBV7-3 | many | TRBD1 | CASSPQGAWGLDYNEQFF | TGTGCCAGCAGCCCGCAGGGGGCCTGGGGGCTTGACTACAATGAGCAGTTCTTC
TRBJ1-5 | TRBV6-1 | many | . | CASSSRSQPQHF | TGTGCCAGCAGTTCGCGAAGTCAGCCCCAGCATTTT
TRBJ2-1 | TRBV6-2/TRBV6-3 | few | TRBD2 | CASSYPLAGGPPDEQFF | TGTGCCAGCAGTTACCCCCTAGCGGGAGGACCTCCGGATGAGCAGTTCTTC
TRBJ2-6 | TRBV18 | . | . | CASSPAVGLGSGANVLTF | TGTGCCAGCTCACCTGCAGTGGGTCTGGGCTCTGGGGCCAACGTCCTGACTTTC
TRBJ2-1 | TRBV7-9 | many | TRBD2 | CASSILAGGRDEQFF | TGTGCCAGCAGTATACTAGCGGGGGGGCGGGATGAGCAGTTCTTC
TRBJ2-4 | TRBV18 | few | . | CASSPPSSLAKNIQYF | TGTGCCAGCTCACCACCGTCAAGCTTAGCCAAAAACATTCAGTACTTC
TRBJ2-7 | TRBV7-2 | many | . | CASSLDGTNSYEQYF | TGTGCCAGCAGCTTAGACGGGACAAACTCCTACGAGCAGTACTTC
TRBJ2-7 | TRBV20-1 | few | TRBD2 | CSARATGVSGRAHEQYF | TGCAGTGCTAGAGCGACAGGGGTTAGCGGGAGGGCCCACGAGCAGTACTTC
TRBJ1-6 | TRBV14 | . | . | CASSQIYQNSPLHF | TGTGCCAGCAGCCAAATTTATCAGAATTCACCCCTCCACTTT
TRBJ2-3 | TRBV9 | many | TRBD2 | CASSVLKRGSTDTQYF | TGTGCCAGCAGCGTATTGAAGCGGGGGAGCACAGATACGCAGTATTTT
TRBJ2-3 | TRBV7-8 | many | TRBD2 | CASSLELAGVGDTQYF | TGTGCCAGCAGCTTAGAACTAGCGGGAGTAGGAGATACGCAGTATTTT
TRBJ2-1 | TRBV20-1 | . | TRBD1 | CSARDGTGGTDEQFF | TGCAGTGCTAGAGATGGAACAGGGGGGACGGATGAGCAGTTCTTC
TRBJ1-1 | TRBV19 | many | . | CASSILGNTEAFF | TGTGCCAGTAGTATCCTAGGGAACACTGAAGCTTTCTTT
TRBJ2-3 | TRBV7-3 | few | . | CASSVRGDTQYF | TGTGCCAGCAGCGTAAGGGGGGATACGCAGTATTTT
TRBJ2-5 | TRBV7-2 | many | TRBD2 | CASSSGLAGVAQYF | TGTGCCAGCAGCTCGGGACTAGCGGGAGTTGCCCAGTACTTC
TRBJ1-4 | TRBV11-2 | many | . | CASSPGRRAGYEKLFF | TGTGCCAGCAGCCCCGGGAGAAGGGCCGGATATGAAAAACTGTTTTTT
TRBJ1-1 | TRBV10-3 | few | . | CATSARVENTEAFF | TGTGCCACCTCGGCCAGGGTGGAGAACACTGAAGCTTTCTTT
TRBJ1-4 | TRBV9 | many | TRBD1 | CASSNSGTENEKLFF | TGTGCCAGCAGCAATTCCGGGACAGAGAATGAAAAACTGTTTTTT
TRBJ2-1 | TRBV9 | many | . | CASSVHRVDEQFF | TGTGCCAGCAGCGTTCACAGGGTCGATGAGCAGTTCTTC
TRBJ1-5 | TRBV28 | . | . | CASSLLGSYSNRPQHF | TGTGCCAGCAGTTTATTGGGAAGTTATAGCAATCGGCCCCAGCATTTT
TRBJ2-3 | TRBV2 | many | . | CASSKESRTSTDTQYF | TGTGCCAGCAGCAAGGAGTCCCGCACTAGCACAGATACGCAGTATTTT
TRBJ1-2 | TRBV2 | many | . | CASKGDIGGYTF | TGTGCCAGCAAGGGGGACATTGGAGGCTACACCTTC
TRBJ2-1 | TRBV19 | . | TRBD2 | CASRGGETYNEQFF | TGTGCCAGTCGGGGGGGGGAGACCTACAATGAGCAGTTCTTC
TRBJ2-1 | TRBV9 | few | TRBD2 | CASSAGTSGGGEQFF | TGTGCCAGCAGCGCAGGGACTAGCGGGGGTGGTGAGCAGTTCTTC
TRBJ2-3 | TRBV6-4 | many | TRBD2 | CASRISGSPTDTQYF | TGTGCCAGCAGGATTAGCGGGAGTCCCACAGATACGCAGTATTTT
TRBJ2-3 | TRBV20-1 | few | TRBD1 | CSADERDREPDTQYF | TGCAGTGCTGACGAACGGGACAGGGAGCCAGATACGCAGTATTTT
TRBJ2-5 | TRBV20-1 | few | TRBD1 | CSAPDRSLRETQYF | TGCAGTGCTCCGGACAGGAGCCTTCGTGAGACCCAGTACTTC
TRBJ1-2 | TRBV4-2 | many | . | CASSQGGRGNYGYTF | TGTGCCAGCAGCCAAGGGGGACGGGGGAACTATGGCTACACCTTC
TRBJ1-1 | TRBV10-3 | many | TRBD1 | CAIRPTGEVTEAFF | TGTGCCATCAGGCCGACAGGGGAAGTGACTGAAGCTTTCTTT
TRBJ1-5 | TRBV7-9 | many | TRBD1 | CASSLYSSGTARDSNQPQHF | TGTGCCAGCAGCTTATATTCCTCCGGGACAGCTAGGGATAGCAATCAGCCCCAGCATTTT
TRBJ1-2 | TRBV6-1 | many | . | CASSGSASYNYGYTF | TGTGCCAGCAGTGGGTCGGCCAGTTATAACTATGGCTACACCTTC
TRBJ1-1 | TRBV6-5 | . | TRBD1 | CASSYTGVRAEAFF | TGTGCCAGCAGTTACACAGGGGTTCGGGCTGAAGCTTTCTTT
TRBJ1-4 | TRBV20-1 | . | . | CSAKQGGNEKLFF | TGCAGTGCTAAACAGGGTGGTAATGAAAAACTGTTTTTT
TRBJ2-3 | TRBV6-1 | few | . | CASRVAVQDTQYF | TGTGCCAGCAGAGTAGCGGTTCAGGATACGCAGTATTTT
TRBJ2-3 | TRBV27 | . | . | CASQEVGGVDTQYF | TGTGCCAGCCAGGAAGTGGGAGGTGTGGATACGCAGTATTTT